This TCR beta chain was sequenced for a study of technical replicates of blood from a handful of donors. The CDR3 covers 14 residues. Trimming stripped 3 bases from V and 7 bases from J, with 12 bases between. Per germline, CDR1 MGHDK and CDR2 SYGVNS. The table came from immunoSEQ multiplex PCR; TCRdb's copy has only in-frame clones and leaves some out. The table has fewer than 85,000 clones, roughly 94% seen once. The chain couples TRBV25-1 to TRBJ1-4; perhaps TRBD1 as D (6 bases). The sequence was obtained from a human donor in good health. The sample consisted of T cells isolated from PBMCs. The CDR3 bases are TGTGCCAGCAGTGACAGGGGTAATGCTGAAAAACTGTTTTTT. It translates to CASSDRGNAEKLFF.